The rows below give T cell receptor beta chains drawn from one sample of a study of T cells in localized non-small cell lung cancer. The method was immunoSEQ multiplex PCR; TCRdb's version includes in-frame clones alone and lacks a portion of them. The sample contains tens of thousands of clones, approximately 89% of which appear only once. Material: peripheral blood, obtained before any cancer treatment. All receptors come from a man between 40 and 75 years old with stage I lung adenocarcinoma. The CDR3 runs from the conserved cysteine through the conserved F or W. D genes are given only for firm matches. Only some rows state a clone size, as once, few, many or a class for expanded clones.

>TRBV18|.|.|TRBJ2-2
CASHGSIQANTGELFF
TGTGCCAGCCACGGGTCGATCCAGGCGAACACCGGGGAGCTGTTTTTT
>TRBV7-6|once|TRBD1|TRBJ1-4
CASSLSTGENEKLFF
TGTGCCAGCAGCCTTTCGACAGGGGAGAATGAAAAACTGTTTTTT
>TRBV7-9|.|TRBD1|TRBJ2-7
CASSLWQNRGGYEQYF
TGTGCCAGCAGCTTATGGCAGAACAGGGGTGGTTACGAGCAGTACTTC
>TRBV18|.|.|TRBJ1-2
CASSHLEGYGYTF
TGTGCCAGCTCGCACTTAGAGGGGTATGGCTACACCTTC
>TRBV7-3|.|TRBD2|TRBJ2-3
CASSPQGTSGIPSTDTQYF
TGTGCCAGCAGCCCTCAAGGGACTAGCGGGATACCTAGCACAGATACGCAGTATTTT
>TRBV25-1|.|.|TRBJ1-1
CASGRGLNTEAFF
TGTGCCAGCGGCCGGGGTTTGAACACTGAAGCTTTCTTT
>TRBV9|.|TRBD2|TRBJ2-3
CASNLAGRSTDTQYF
TGTGCCAGCAACCTAGCGGGAAGGAGCACAGATACGCAGTATTTT
>TRBV7-2|.|.|TRBJ1-3
CASSPGGAGGNTIYF
TGTGCCAGCAGCCCGGGGGGGGCGGGTGGAAACACCATATATTTT
>TRBV6-6|once|.|TRBJ2-5
CASREETQYF
TGTGCCAGCAGAGAAGAGACCCAGTACTTC
>TRBV11-2|.|TRBD2|TRBJ2-3
CASSLELRLAGSGDTQYF
TGTGCCAGCAGCTTAGAGTTGAGACTAGCGGGAAGTGGAGATACGCAGTATTTT
>TRBV6-5|.|.|TRBJ1-2
CASSYDAEFYGYTF
TGTGCCAGCAGTTACGACGCAGAGTTCTATGGCTACACCTTC
>TRBV5-1|.|TRBD2|TRBJ2-3
CASSLVLAGADTQYF
TGCGCCAGCAGCTTGGTATTAGCGGGGGCAGATACGCAGTATTTT
>TRBV7-6|.|.|TRBJ2-7
CASSLEPSGAYYEQYF
TGTGCCAGCAGCTTAGAGCCCTCAGGGGCGTACTACGAGCAGTACTTC
>TRBV28|few|.|TRBJ2-7
CASSWRGGQSYEQYF
TGTGCCAGCAGTTGGCGCGGCGGACAGAGCTACGAGCAGTACTTC
>TRBV5-8|.|.|TRBJ2-2
CASSPGQETPVELFF
TGTGCCAGCAGCCCGGGACAAGAAACACCGGTGGAGCTGTTTTTT
>TRBV25-1|once|TRBD1|TRBJ2-1
CASRQGANEQFF
TGTGCCAGCAGACAGGGGGCTAATGAGCAGTTCTTC